This note documents a single T cell receptor (beta chain) sequence. CDR1 SQVTM and CDR2 ANQGSEA come from the germline V gene. The CDR3 runs to 12 residues. The V segment lost 7 bases and the J segment 11 bases; nucleotides outside the gene matches: 8. Measured with immunoSEQ multiplex PCR; TCRdb has only the in-frame clones, and not every one. The repertoire holds about 100,000 clones, with just over 90% as singletons. This record belongs to a study of OX40 agonist ivuxolimab in advanced cancers. On the study more broadly: Enrolled patients in dose escalation had cancers that were hepatocellular carcinoma, melanoma, renal cell or head and neck cancer.

This specimen was CD4+ or CD8+ T cells sorted from blood, taken in a trial of the OX40 agonist ivuxolimab. This chain uses TRBV29-1 with TRBJ2-1, with 10 positions matching TRBD2. This clonotype originated in an adult with an advanced solid tumor such as melanoma, head and neck, liver or kidney cancer. CDR3 residues: CSAMTSGLQQFF. As DNA, the CDR3 is TGCAGCGCAATGACTAGCGGGCTCCAGCAGTTCTTC.